These T cell receptor beta chains were read from a single sample in a study of blood T cell repertoires in COVID-19. Generated by immunoSEQ multiplex PCR, the TCRdb table keeps only in-frame clones and is missing some. The top ten clones hold roughly 1.1% of a sample with 310,000 or so clones, more than 80% of them seen once. Sequenced sample: PBMCs or T cells enriched from blood (not recorded which). These receptors were collected from a young woman who had recovered from COVID-19. Each CDR3 is given with its conserved first and last residue. The D gene is left open where the match is weak. Only some rows state a clone size, as once, few, many or a class for expanded clones.

d_call clone_size cdr3_length j_call v_call cdr3_aa cdr3_nt
NA NA 14 TRBJ2-7 TRBV6-5 CASSGRFGGYEQYF TGTGCCAGCAGCGGTAGGTTTGGAGGCTACGAGCAGTACTTC
TRBD2 NA 17 TRBJ2-3 TRBV7-2 CASSLATSGRLADTQYF TGTGCCAGCAGCTTAGCGACTAGCGGGAGATTGGCAGATACGCAGTATTTT
TRBD2 NA 14 TRBJ2-7 TRBV11-2 CASSRTSGIYEQYF TGTGCCAGCAGCCGGACTAGCGGGATCTACGAGCAGTACTTC
TRBD1 NA 13 TRBJ1-5 TRBV6-5 CATRDRGGQPQHF TGTGCCACAAGGGACAGGGGCGGGCAGCCCCAGCATTTT
TRBD1 NA 15 TRBJ2-7 TRBV28 CASSSGDRRGYEQYF TGTGCCAGCAGTTCAGGGGACAGGAGGGGCTACGAGCAGTACTTC
TRBD2 NA 17 TRBJ2-1 TRBV7-2 CASSLDWAGGPRKEQFF TGTGCCAGCAGCTTAGATTGGGCGGGAGGGCCCCGGAAGGAGCAGTTCTTC
TRBD1 NA 18 TRBJ1-6 TRBV7-6 CASSVSGTGGSRNSPLHF TGTGCCAGCAGCGTCTCCGGGACAGGGGGAAGTAGGAATTCACCCCTCCACTTT
NA NA 11 TRBJ1-3 TRBV3-1/TRBV3-2 CASTSGNTIYF TGTGCCAGCACTTCTGGAAACACCATATATTTT
TRBD2 NA 17 TRBJ2-4 TRBV6-1 CASSERAGGPAGDIQYF TGTGCCAGCAGTGAACGAGCGGGAGGGCCGGCTGGGGACATTCAGTACTTC
NA NA 18 TRBJ2-7 TRBV4-1 CASSQDERPLSLLYEQYF TGCGCCAGCAGCCAAGACGAGCGCCCACTTTCCCTACTTTACGAGCAGTACTTC
TRBD1 NA 14 TRBJ2-7 TRBV28 CASSKGQIESGQYF TGTGCCAGCAGCAAGGGACAGATAGAAAGCGGGCAGTACTTC
TRBD2 NA 15 TRBJ2-7 TRBV7-3 CASSLSGESSYEQYF TGTGCCAGCAGCCTCAGCGGGGAAAGCTCCTACGAGCAGTACTTC
NA few 12 TRBJ2-7 TRBV4-2 CASSQASYEQYF TGTGCCAGCAGCCAGGCCTCCTACGAGCAGTACTTC
NA NA 14 TRBJ2-6 TRBV3-1/TRBV3-2 CASSQVAGANVLTF TGTGCCAGCAGCCAAGTCGCTGGGGCCAACGTCCTGACTTTC
TRBD1 NA 14 TRBJ2-7 TRBV9 CASSETGGAYEQYF TGTGCCAGCAGCGAGACAGGGGGCGCGTACGAGCAGTACTTC
TRBD1 NA 15 TRBJ1-1 TRBV7-3 CASSPGTGIDTEAFF TGTGCCAGCAGCCCCGGGACAGGGATAGACACTGAAGCTTTCTTT
NA NA 13 TRBJ2-5 TRBV23-1 CASSQSPGETQYF TGCGCCAGCAGTCAATCTCCGGGAGAGACCCAGTACTTC
NA NA 13 TRBJ1-1 TRBV14 CASSQVRDTEAFF TGTGCCAGCAGCCAAGTGAGGGACACTGAAGCTTTCTTT
TRBD2 NA 17 TRBJ2-1 TRBV3-1/TRBV3-2 CASSQDYPGGPINEQFF TGTGCCAGCAGCCAAGATTATCCGGGAGGGCCGATAAATGAGCAGTTCTTC
TRBD1 NA 17 TRBJ2-3 TRBV7-2 CASSLAGRGQGPDTQYF TGTGCCAGCAGCTTAGCTGGGCGGGGACAGGGCCCAGATACGCAGTATTTT
NA NA 14 TRBJ2-7 TRBV3-1/TRBV3-2 CASSQRFESYEQYF TGTGCCAGCAGCCAACGATTTGAGTCCTACGAGCAGTACTTC
TRBD1 NA 13 TRBJ1-1 TRBV24-1 CATSDSGQLGAFF TGTGCCACCAGTGATTCGGGACAGCTCGGAGCTTTCTTT
NA NA 10 TRBJ2-1 TRBV7-9 CATWANEQFF TGTGCCACGTGGGCGAATGAGCAGTTCTTC
TRBD2 NA 15 TRBJ2-1 TRBV27 CASSRPGLAFDEQFF TGTGCCAGCAGTCGTCCGGGACTAGCTTTTGATGAGCAGTTCTTC
NA NA 12 TRBJ1-1 TRBV30 CAWRTEGIEAFF TGTGCCTGGAGGACCGAGGGCATCGAAGCTTTCTTT
TRBD2 NA 19 TRBJ2-7 TRBV7-8 CASSSYPRTSGKDQDEQYF TGTGCCAGCAGCTCATATCCGAGGACTAGCGGGAAGGATCAAGACGAGCAGTACTTC
NA NA 14 TRBJ1-1 TRBV7-9 CASSSPPQNTEAFF TGTGCCAGCAGCTCTCCTCCACAGAACACTGAAGCTTTCTTT
NA NA 15 TRBJ2-7 TRBV14 CASSQLLAEDYEQYF TGTGCCAGCAGCCAGTTACTAGCTGAAGACTACGAGCAGTACTTC
TRBD2 NA 17 TRBJ2-3 TRBV11-2 CASSLNPAGGPADTQYF TGTGCCAGCAGCTTAAATCCAGCGGGAGGGCCGGCAGATACGCAGTATTTT
TRBD2 NA 15 TRBJ2-1 TRBV7-2 CASSQTSGGPGEQFF TGTGCCAGCAGCCAGACTAGCGGGGGGCCGGGAGAGCAGTTCTTC
TRBD2 once 22 TRBJ2-2 TRBV28 CASSFGRPRTSGRAGDTGELFF TGTGCCAGCAGTTTCGGTCGTCCCAGGACTAGCGGGAGGGCCGGGGACACCGGGGAGCTGTTTTTT
NA NA 13 TRBJ2-1 TRBV12-3/TRBV12-4 CASSRTDYNEQFF TGTGCCAGCAGTCGAACAGATTACAATGAGCAGTTCTTC
TRBD2 NA 16 TRBJ2-3 TRBV2 CASTQSLAGGTDTQYF TGTGCCAGCACCCAAAGTCTAGCGGGAGGAACAGATACGCAGTATTTT
NA NA 14 TRBJ1-1 TRBV5-4 CASSLFGGAGEAFF TGTGCCAGCAGCTTGTTTGGGGGGGCGGGTGAAGCTTTCTTT
NA NA 16 TRBJ2-1 TRBV9 CASSVGSGRAYNEQFF TGTGCCAGCAGCGTAGGGTCTGGCAGGGCCTACAATGAGCAGTTCTTC
NA NA 19 TRBJ1-6 TRBV28 CASSTPEETHRSYNSPLHF TGTGCCAGCAGCACCCCCGAGGAAACCCACCGCTCCTATAATTCACCCCTCCACTTT
TRBD2 NA 17 TRBJ2-5 TRBV2 CASSDPTSGNIQETQYF TGTGCCAGCAGTGACCCGACTAGCGGGAATATACAAGAGACCCAGTACTTC
NA NA 17 TRBJ1-6 TRBV6-1 CASSDTNPRNSNSPLHF TGTGCCAGCAGTGATACGAACCCCCGGAACAGTAATTCACCCCTCCACTTT
TRBD1 NA 12 TRBJ1-5 TRBV6-5 CASGQDRQPQHF TGTGCCAGCGGACAGGATCGTCAGCCCCAGCATTTT
NA NA 14 TRBJ2-7 TRBV28 CASRHRGTRGEQYF TGTGCCAGCAGACACCGCGGGACCCGGGGCGAGCAGTACTTC
TRBD2 few 16 TRBJ2-1 TRBV27 CASTVGSSGSGYEQFF TGTGCCAGCACGGTCGGGTCAAGCGGGAGTGGCTATGAGCAGTTCTTC
NA NA 14 TRBJ2-1 TRBV19 CASSISQPRDEQFF TGTGCCAGTAGTATATCTCAACCGCGGGATGAGCAGTTCTTC
NA NA 18 TRBJ1-6 TRBV7-9 CASSLVGRGSSYNSPLHF TGTGCCAGCAGCTTAGTAGGGAGGGGTAGCTCCTATAATTCACCCCTCCACTTT
NA few 14 TRBJ2-7 TRBV30 CAWSVGGTPYEQYF TGTGCCTGGAGTGTAGGCGGGACCCCCTACGAGCAGTACTTC